The T cell receptor (beta chain) described here comes from a study of low-dose radiotherapy and immunotherapy resistance in tumors. Study context: 1 Gy per fraction was delivered to Cohort 2 every two weeks, for 13 Gy total over 26 weeks.

Sample time point: after trial treatment. Treatment: LDRT plus nivolumab, ipilimumab, low-dose cyclophosphamide and aspirin (RACIN trial). Ten or more counts support this clonotype. Both TCRalpha and TCRbeta chains were reverse transcribed with V-gene-specific primers. With a V-primer adapter and a constant-region primer, TCRs were amplified for about 22 PCR cycles. MiXCR, applied by TCRdb to the reads, yields one record per CDR3 protein. The sample has 60,000 or so distinct CDR3 sequences; 20% to 25% are singletons. The V segment lost 6 bases and the J segment 0 bases; nucleotides outside the gene matches: 10. The CDR3 length is 18 residues. The germline V gene has CDR1 SGHTA and CDR2 FQGNSA.

The chain uses TRBV7-2 and TRBJ1-4, with 10 bases aligning to TRBD1. This sequence originates from a male donor with prostate cancer. The specimen was PBMCs, collected after low-dose radiotherapy plus immunotherapy. CDR3 DNA sequence: TGTGCCAGCAGGCAGACCGGGACAGGGGTTGCAACTAATGAAAAACTGTTTTTT. Translation gives CASRQTGTGVATNEKLFF.